These 19 T cell receptor beta chains came from one sample sequenced in a study of CD8 T cells in ankylosing spondylitis. TCRdb itself ran the 5' RACE reads through MiXCR, one entry per CDR3 protein. The data contain approximately 350,000 distinct CDR3 sequences, 20% to 25% of them singletons. The sequencing input was blood, either unsorted or a sorted T cell fraction (not recorded which). Receptors were obtained from a male donor with ankylosing spondylitis or in good health (not recorded which).

The J gene is TRBJ2-4, the V gene TRBV20-1; D unresolved. CDR1 and CDR2 (germline): DFQATT, SNEGSKA (reference sequence). The V gene lost 0 bases and the J gene lost 3 bases, with 12 bases spanning the gap. The CDR3 is 15 amino acids. The CDR3 nucleotides are TGCAGTGCTAGAGATTCCAACTTGGGCAAAAACATTCAGTACTTC. Residues: CSARDSNLGKNIQYF.

This clonotype was seen a handful of times. The chain is built from TRBV12-3 or TRBV12-4 and TRBJ1-2; D remains unclear. The CDR3 sequence is 10 residues long. Trimming stripped 4 bases from V and 7 bases from J, with 4 bases between. Written as DNA, the CDR3 is TGTGCCAGCAGTTACGGTGGCTACACCTTC. It encodes CASSYGGYTF.

The chain is built from TRBV5-6 and TRBJ2-5; 12 bases are shared with TRBD2. CDR3 size: 15 residues. V lost 1 base to trimming and J lost 5 bases; unmatched junction nucleotides: 3. The germline gives CDR1 SGHDT, CDR2 YYEEEE. The CDR3 coding sequence is TGTGCCAGCAGCTTGAGACTAGCGGGGGTCGAGACCCAGTACTTC. Translating gives CASSLRLAGVETQYF. Supplemented by reference TRBV5-6 and TRBJ2-5, the full variable domain reads DAGVTQSPTHLIKTRGQQVTLRCSPKSGHDTVSWYQQALGQGPQFIFQYYEEEERQRGNFPDRFSGHQFPNYSSELNVNALLLGDSALYLCASSLRLAGVETQYFGPGTRLLVL.

This clonotype has only a few counts. The chain carries TRBV7-6 and TRBJ2-7; 11 positions agree with TRBD2. The V gene end was trimmed by 4 bases and the J gene end by 3 bases; junction bases not matched to a gene: 11. The CDR3 is 17 amino acids. The germline V gene has CDR1 SGHVS and CDR2 FNYEAQ. The CDR3 region is CASSSEDNSGGVYEQYF. DNA for the CDR3: TGTGCCAGCAGCTCCGAGGATAATAGCGGGGGGGTCTACGAGCAGTACTTC.

This chain joins TRBV20-1 and TRBJ2-1, with 12 bases matching TRBD2. CDR1 and CDR2 from the germline V gene are DFQATT and SNEGSKA (reference sequence). Trimming at V came to 4 bases and at J to 2 bases, leaving 6 bases not matched to a gene. The CDR3 has 16 residues. The CDR3, as DNA: TGCAGTGCTACATCGACTAGCGGGGGACCCTACAATGAGCAGTTCTTC. Amino acid sequence: CSATSTSGGPYNEQFF.

V usage is TRBV7-6 and J usage is TRBJ2-6; TRBD1 might be the D (5 bases). Deletions cut 3 bases from V and 2 bases from J, with 17 bases between. Germline V lookup: CDR1 SGHVS, CDR2 FNYEAQ. The CDR3 extends over 18 amino acids. As DNA, the CDR3 is TGTGCCAGCAGCTTTAGTCCGTCAGGGAATGCTGGGGCCAACGTCCTGACTTTC. Translating it yields CASSFSPSGNAGANVLTF.

The chain has TRBV7-2 and TRBJ2-1; 8 nucleotides match TRBD2. The germline V gene encodes CDR1 SGHTA and CDR2 FQGNSA. The CDR3 extends over 14 amino acids. Trimming removed 3 bases from V and 8 bases from J; junction bases left unmatched: 6. The CDR3, as DNA: TGTGCCAGCAGCTTTCTAGCGGGTAGGGATGAGCAGTTCTTC. Its protein is CASSFLAGRDEQFF.

The chain links TRBV12-3 or TRBV12-4 to TRBJ2-3; 14 bases are a match to TRBD2. V lost 6 bases and J lost 4; bases outside the gene matches: 9. The CDR3 has 17 amino acids. The CDR3: CASSPSGLAGGSDTQYF. The CDR3 region has the DNA TGTGCCAGCAGCCCGAGCGGACTAGCGGGGGGCTCAGATACGCAGTATTTT.

The rearrangement uses TRBV2 and TRBJ2-3; 10 positions match TRBD2. V shed 5 bases, J shed 3 bases, and the junction held 11 bases outside the gene matches. CDR3 length equals 17 residues. Germline loops: CDR1 SNHLY, CDR2 FYNNEI. The CDR3 is CASSWSSGGPRTDTQYF. The DNA of the CDR3 is TGTGCCAGCAGTTGGTCTAGCGGGGGCCCTCGGACAGATACGCAGTATTTT.

The chain uses TRBV11-2 and TRBJ1-1; D is perhaps TRBD1 (6 bases). The CDR3 covers 12 residues. The germline V and J ends were trimmed by 5 bases and 10 bases, with 14 bases remaining between them. CDR1 is SGHAT, CDR2 FQNNGV, per germline. For the CDR3, the DNA is TGTGCCAGCAGCCCGAGAAGGGGGGGAGCTTTCTTT. Protein: CASSPRRGGAFF.

The chain links TRBV2 to TRBJ2-7; D call uncertain. The CDR3 runs 15 residues. The germline gives CDR1 SNHLY, CDR2 FYNNEI. V was trimmed by 7 bases and J by 0 bases, leaving 16 bases between them. The CDR3 DNA reads TGTGCCAGCATTCCCACCCACGTTAACTCCTACGAGCAGTACTTC. It yields the protein CASIPTHVNSYEQYF.

The rearrangement uses TRBV9 and TRBJ2-7; TRBD2 is a possible D gene (6 bases). The germline V and J ends were trimmed by 7 bases and 2 bases, with 10 bases remaining between them. The CDR3 has 12 amino acids. The germline V gene encodes CDR1 SGDLS and CDR2 YYNGEE. The CDR3 protein is CASGSGTYEQYF. CDR3 nucleotides: TGTGCCAGCGGTAGCGGAACCTACGAGCAGTACTTC.

V is TRBV12-3 or TRBV12-4 and J is TRBJ1-5; D might be TRBD1 (5 bases). The germline V and J ends were trimmed by 8 bases and 3 bases, with 17 bases remaining between them. CDR3 size: 15 residues. The DNA for the CDR3 is TGTGCCAGCGCGGCCGTCAGGGCCGACAATCAGCCCCAGCATTTT. Protein product: CASAAVRADNQPQHF.

The rearrangement uses TRBV5-6 and TRBJ2-7, with no clear D. This CDR3 comprises 14 residues. V lost 0 bases, J lost 2 bases, and 9 bases lay in between. Germline CDR1 reads SGHDT; CDR2 reads YYEEEE. This CDR3 reads CASSLGRNPYEQYF. CDR3 in DNA: TGTGCCAGCAGCTTGGGTCGGAACCCCTACGAGCAGTACTTC. The entire variable domain, with the rest obtained from reference TRBV5-6 and TRBJ2-7, is as follows: DAGVTQSPTHLIKTRGQQVTLRCSPKSGHDTVSWYQQALGQGPQFIFQYYEEEERQRGNFPDRFSGHQFPNYSSELNVNALLLGDSALYLCASSLGRNPYEQYFGPGTRLTVT.

This clonotype was seen only a few times. The rearrangement uses TRBV20-1 and TRBJ2-7; 7 bases map to TRBD1. Germline CDR1 is DFQATT and CDR2 is SNEGSKA (reference sequence). The trim removed 6 bases at V and 4 bases at J, leaving 9 bases unmatched. The CDR3 loop spans 13 amino acids. CDR3 coding DNA: TGCAGTGCGCTAGACAGGGCCTATTACGAGCAGTACTTC. Translated, it gives CSALDRAYYEQYF.

This clonotype was counted between two and nine times. V and J are TRBV5-5 and TRBJ2-3; 7 positions agree with TRBD1. With 4 bases clipped from V and 0 bases from J, the junction kept 11 bases outside the gene matches. Germline V lookup: CDR1 SGHKS, CDR2 YYEKEE (reference sequence). This CDR3 has 17 amino acids. CDR3 protein: CASSQRWDSPSTDTQYF. In DNA form, the CDR3 reads TGTGCCAGCAGCCAAAGATGGGACAGCCCAAGCACAGATACGCAGTATTTT. The full variable domain, in which reference TRBV5-5 and TRBJ2-3 provide the parts outside the CDR3, is DAGVTQSPTHLIKTRGQQVTLRCSPISGHKSVSWYQQVLGQGPQFIFQYYEKEERGRGNFPDRFSARQFPNYSSELNVNALLLGDSALYLCASSQRWDSPSTDTQYFGPGTRLTVL.

In its sample, this clonotype was seen a few times. The chain links TRBV12-3 or TRBV12-4 to TRBJ1-1, with D unresolved. V lost 5 bases and J lost 8, with 9 bases in between. The CDR3 length is 11 residues. The chain's CDR3 is CASSQVGEAFF. The CDR3 nucleotides are TGTGCCAGCAGTCAAGTGGGAGAAGCTTTCTTT.

This clonotype has only a few counts. The V gene is TRBV4-1, the J gene TRBJ1-2, with a tentative D call TRBD1 (5 bases). Trimming left V 0 bases short and J 4 bases short, with 12 bases between. The CDR3 runs 15 residues. CDR1 and CDR2 from the germline V gene are MGHRA and YSYEKL. The CDR3 spells CASSQEDRSFYGYTF. For the CDR3, the DNA is TGCGCCAGCAGCCAAGAAGACAGAAGTTTCTATGGCTACACCTTC.

This clonotype was seen more than once but under ten times. The CDR3 reads CATSRTGHGNEKLFF. The CDR3 nucleotides are TGTGCCACCAGCAGGACAGGGCATGGAAATGAAAAACTGTTTTTT. The chain joins TRBV15 to TRBJ1-4; 7 bases match TRBD1. CDR3 length equals 15 residues. Germline-derived CDR1 and CDR2 are LNHNV and YYDKDF (reference sequence). The J segment lost 5 bases and the V segment lost 3 bases, leaving 6 bases of the junction unmatched. Filled out from reference TRBV15 and TRBJ1-4, the complete variable domain reads DAMVIQNPRYQVTQFGKPVTLSCSQTLNHNVMYWYQQKSSQAPKLLFHYYDKDFNNEADTPDNFQSRRPNTSFCFLDIRSPGLGDTAMYLCATSRTGHGNEKLFFGSGTQLSVL.